This is a list of T cell receptor beta chains from one sample in a study of shared clonotypes between healthy human individuals. This table comes from immunoSEQ multiplex PCR, and its TCRdb copy is limited to in-frame clones, with some not included. Among about 2 million clones listed, roughly 94% were seen once. Sequenced input: naive CD8+ T cells sorted from blood. These TCRs come from a man aged 18 to 30 in good health. Both conserved end residues are part of each CDR3. A D gene is named only where the DNA matches it firmly. Clone size, where shown, is once, few, many, or a class for clones that have expanded.

clone size: NA; J gene: TRBJ2-7; CDR3 length: 13; V gene: TRBV2; D gene: TRBD2; CDR3 protein: CASHGLARYEQYF; CDR3 DNA: TGTGCCAGCCATGGACTAGCTCGCTACGAGCAGTACTTC
clone size: NA; J gene: TRBJ1-4; CDR3 length: 16; V gene: TRBV19; D gene: NA; CDR3 protein: CASSMGSEAINEKLFF; CDR3 DNA: TGTGCCAGTAGTATGGGAAGTGAGGCCATTAATGAAAAACTGTTTTTT
clone size: NA; J gene: TRBJ2-1; CDR3 length: 15; V gene: TRBV7-3; D gene: NA; CDR3 protein: CASSSHASDYNEQFF; CDR3 DNA: TGTGCCAGCAGCTCCCACGCTAGCGATTACAATGAGCAGTTCTTC
clone size: NA; J gene: TRBJ2-5; CDR3 length: 13; V gene: TRBV5-4; D gene: TRBD2; CDR3 protein: CASSFSGVETQYF; CDR3 DNA: TGTGCCAGCAGTTTTAGCGGGGTGGAGACCCAGTACTTC
clone size: NA; J gene: TRBJ2-7; CDR3 length: 14; V gene: TRBV6-1; D gene: NA; CDR3 protein: CASSAAGGHYEQYF; CDR3 DNA: TGTGCCAGCAGTGCTGCAGGAGGACACTACGAGCAGTACTTC
clone size: NA; J gene: TRBJ2-7; CDR3 length: 15; V gene: TRBV11-2; D gene: TRBD1; CDR3 protein: CASSLGTGVFYEQYF; CDR3 DNA: TGTGCCAGCAGCTTGGGGACAGGGGTGTTCTACGAGCAGTACTTC
clone size: NA; J gene: TRBJ2-5; CDR3 length: 17; V gene: TRBV5-6; D gene: TRBD2; CDR3 protein: CASSPGTKRGEQETQYF; CDR3 DNA: TGTGCCAGCAGCCCCGGGACAAAGCGGGGGGAACAAGAGACCCAGTACTTC
clone size: NA; J gene: TRBJ2-7; CDR3 length: 16; V gene: TRBV27; D gene: TRBD2; CDR3 protein: CASNEAAPIAGYEQYF; CDR3 DNA: TGTGCCAGCAATGAGGCTGCGCCCATAGCGGGATACGAGCAGTACTTC
clone size: once; J gene: TRBJ2-3; CDR3 length: 13; V gene: TRBV6-1; D gene: NA; CDR3 protein: CASSVVRRDTQYF; CDR3 DNA: TGTGCCAGCAGTGTCGTAAGGAGAGATACGCAGTATTTT
clone size: NA; J gene: TRBJ2-7; CDR3 length: 16; V gene: TRBV6-5; D gene: NA; CDR3 protein: CASSYSVGQAAYEQYF; CDR3 DNA: TGTGCCAGCAGTTACTCGGTCGGGCAGGCAGCCTACGAGCAGTACTTC
clone size: NA; J gene: TRBJ2-3; CDR3 length: 17; V gene: TRBV4-3; D gene: NA; CDR3 protein: CASSQDRTGTYTDTQYF; CDR3 DNA: TGCGCCAGCAGCCAAGATAGAACAGGGACTTACACAGATACGCAGTATTTT
clone size: NA; J gene: TRBJ2-1; CDR3 length: 13; V gene: TRBV15; D gene: NA; CDR3 protein: CATSPSSYNEQFF; CDR3 DNA: TGTGCCACCAGCCCATCCTCCTACAATGAGCAGTTCTTC
clone size: NA; J gene: TRBJ2-6; CDR3 length: 15; V gene: TRBV25-1; D gene: NA; CDR3 protein: CASSETSSGANVLTF; CDR3 DNA: TGTGCCAGCAGTGAAACTAGCTCTGGGGCCAACGTCCTGACTTTC
clone size: NA; J gene: TRBJ1-2; CDR3 length: 12; V gene: TRBV5-4; D gene: TRBD1; CDR3 protein: CASSDSRGGYTF; CDR3 DNA: TGTGCCAGCAGCGACAGCAGGGGGGGCTACACCTTC
clone size: NA; J gene: TRBJ2-4; CDR3 length: 14; V gene: TRBV7-9; D gene: TRBD1; CDR3 protein: CASSFGQGENIQYF; CDR3 DNA: TGTGCCAGCAGCTTCGGGCAGGGGGAGAACATTCAGTACTTC
clone size: NA; J gene: TRBJ2-1; CDR3 length: 15; V gene: TRBV11-2; D gene: NA; CDR3 protein: CASSLDTGELREQFF; CDR3 DNA: TGTGCCAGCAGCTTAGATACGGGTGAGCTCCGGGAGCAGTTCTTC
clone size: NA; J gene: TRBJ1-5; CDR3 length: 15; V gene: TRBV7-9; D gene: TRBD1; CDR3 protein: CASSWDRESNQPQHF; CDR3 DNA: TGTGCCAGCAGCTGGGACAGGGAGAGCAATCAGCCCCAGCATTTT
clone size: NA; J gene: TRBJ2-1; CDR3 length: 16; V gene: TRBV7-9; D gene: TRBD1; CDR3 protein: CASSALGQGADNEQFF; CDR3 DNA: TGTGCCAGCAGCGCCCTCGGGCAGGGGGCGGACAATGAGCAGTTCTTC
clone size: NA; J gene: TRBJ2-7; CDR3 length: 13; V gene: TRBV5-8; D gene: NA; CDR3 protein: CASSLPDSYEQYF; CDR3 DNA: TGTGCCAGCAGCTTGCCAGACTCCTACGAGCAGTACTTC
clone size: NA; J gene: TRBJ2-5; CDR3 length: 13; V gene: TRBV7-7; D gene: NA; CDR3 protein: CASSLRTVETQYF; CDR3 DNA: TGTGCTAGCAGCTTAAGGACAGTAGAGACCCAGTACTTC
clone size: NA; J gene: TRBJ2-7; CDR3 length: 16; V gene: TRBV5-4; D gene: TRBD2; CDR3 protein: CASSPSLGLGTYEQYF; CDR3 DNA: TGTGCCAGCAGCCCAAGCCTCGGACTAGGAACCTACGAGCAGTACTTC
clone size: NA; J gene: TRBJ1-1; CDR3 length: 17; V gene: TRBV4-1; D gene: NA; CDR3 protein: CASSHVLGREENTEAFF; CDR3 DNA: TGCGCCAGCAGCCACGTTCTAGGGAGGGAGGAGAACACTGAAGCTTTCTTT
clone size: NA; J gene: TRBJ2-3; CDR3 length: 13; V gene: TRBV6-5; D gene: NA; CDR3 protein: CASSYSNTDTQYF; CDR3 DNA: TGTGCCAGCAGTTACAGTAACACAGATACGCAGTATTTT
clone size: NA; J gene: TRBJ2-6; CDR3 length: 17; V gene: TRBV27; D gene: NA; CDR3 protein: CASSTSGELSGANVLTF; CDR3 DNA: TGTGCCAGCAGCACATCAGGGGAACTATCTGGGGCCAACGTCCTGACTTTC
clone size: NA; J gene: TRBJ2-7; CDR3 length: 13; V gene: TRBV27; D gene: TRBD2; CDR3 protein: CASSFGGSYEQYF; CDR3 DNA: TGTGCCAGCAGTTTCGGCGGGAGCTACGAGCAGTACTTC
clone size: NA; J gene: TRBJ2-3; CDR3 length: 15; V gene: TRBV6-6; D gene: NA; CDR3 protein: CASSALGAQVDTQYF; CDR3 DNA: TGTGCCAGCAGTGCGCTCGGGGCGCAGGTAGATACGCAGTATTTT
clone size: NA; J gene: TRBJ2-7; CDR3 length: 15; V gene: TRBV7-9; D gene: TRBD1; CDR3 protein: CVSSRSTGPPYEQYF; CDR3 DNA: TGTGTCAGCAGCCGGTCGACAGGGCCTCCCTACGAGCAGTACTTC
clone size: once; J gene: TRBJ1-3; CDR3 length: 14; V gene: TRBV29-1; D gene: NA; CDR3 protein: CSVEDGTFYGSIYF; CDR3 DNA: TGCAGCGTTGAAGATGGGACCTTTTATGGCTCCATATATTTT
clone size: NA; J gene: TRBJ2-2; CDR3 length: 14; V gene: TRBV7-9; D gene: NA; CDR3 protein: CASTPGLDTGELFF; CDR3 DNA: TGTGCCAGCACCCCGGGACTGGACACCGGGGAGCTGTTTTTT
clone size: once; J gene: TRBJ1-4; CDR3 length: 14; V gene: TRBV4-1; D gene: NA; CDR3 protein: CASSQERGPLELFF; CDR3 DNA: TGCGCCAGCAGCCAAGAACGGGGGCCCCTTGAACTGTTTTTT
clone size: NA; J gene: TRBJ2-7; CDR3 length: 13; V gene: TRBV5-1; D gene: NA; CDR3 protein: CASSGGDIYEQYF; CDR3 DNA: TGCGCCAGCAGCGGGGGGGACATCTACGAGCAGTACTTC
clone size: NA; J gene: TRBJ2-7; CDR3 length: 13; V gene: TRBV19; D gene: NA; CDR3 protein: CASSGDGEYEQYF; CDR3 DNA: TGTGCCAGTAGTGGGGACGGAGAATACGAGCAGTACTTC
clone size: NA; J gene: TRBJ2-3; CDR3 length: 14; V gene: TRBV5-6; D gene: TRBD1; CDR3 protein: CASSWDRGQDTQYF; CDR3 DNA: TGTGCCAGCAGCTGGGACAGAGGGCAGGATACGCAGTATTTT
clone size: NA; J gene: TRBJ1-1; CDR3 length: 15; V gene: TRBV6-6; D gene: NA; CDR3 protein: CASSYDWGLGTEAFF; CDR3 DNA: TGTGCCAGCAGTTACGATTGGGGGCTGGGCACTGAAGCTTTCTTT
clone size: NA; J gene: TRBJ1-4; CDR3 length: 14; V gene: TRBV6-6; D gene: NA; CDR3 protein: CASSPRQTNEKLFF; CDR3 DNA: TGTGCCAGCAGTCCTAGACAGACTAATGAAAAACTGTTTTTT
clone size: NA; J gene: TRBJ2-7; CDR3 length: 15; V gene: TRBV15; D gene: NA; CDR3 protein: CATSRLTQGTYEQYF; CDR3 DNA: TGTGCCACCAGCAGATTAACACAGGGTACCTACGAGCAGTACTTC
clone size: NA; J gene: TRBJ1-1; CDR3 length: 14; V gene: TRBV27; D gene: NA; CDR3 protein: CASSSGQTNTEAFF; CDR3 DNA: TGTGCCAGCAGTTCCGGACAGACGAACACTGAAGCTTTCTTT
clone size: NA; J gene: TRBJ2-3; CDR3 length: 15; V gene: TRBV6-4; D gene: TRBD2; CDR3 protein: CASSEGREVADTQYF; CDR3 DNA: TGTGCCAGCAGTGAAGGTCGGGAGGTGGCAGATACGCAGTATTTT
clone size: NA; J gene: TRBJ1-1; CDR3 length: 11; V gene: TRBV28; D gene: NA; CDR3 protein: CASSFIAEAFF; CDR3 DNA: TGTGCCAGCAGTTTTATCGCTGAAGCTTTCTTT
clone size: NA; J gene: TRBJ1-6; CDR3 length: 13; V gene: TRBV11-3; D gene: NA; CDR3 protein: CASSSRSNSPLHF; CDR3 DNA: TGTGCCAGCAGTTCCAGGTCCAATTCACCCCTCCACTTT
clone size: NA; J gene: TRBJ2-3; CDR3 length: 15; V gene: TRBV7-8; D gene: NA; CDR3 protein: CASSLAGHRPDTQYF; CDR3 DNA: TGTGCCAGCAGCTTAGCTGGGCACCGTCCAGATACGCAGTATTTT